This T cell receptor (beta chain) was retrieved from a study of blood T cell repertoires in COVID-19. Study at large: The United States, Italy and Spain were the sources of the acute and convalescent COVID-19 samples. In each case, the material was cDNA or gDNA derived from T cells, B-cell-depleted T cells, or PBMCs.

In the original processing: Estimates of nucleated cell counts were drawn from the amplification of reference gene primers. The assay was immunoSEQ multiplex PCR, and TCRdb's table has in-frame clones only and misses some. That table gives V, J and clone size, and the DNA gave D and trimming. Of about 45,000 clones listed, about nine tenths are singletons. CDR3 size: 15 residues. The V gene lost 5 bases and the J gene lost 0 bases, with 11 bases spanning the gap. Germline lookup yields CDR1 MNHEY and CDR2 SVGAGI. Material: peripheral blood. This TCR derives from a human donor in a cohort sampled during active COVID-19. This rearrangement joins TRBV6-5 to TRBJ1-3; D uncertain. The CDR3 nucleotides are TGTGCCAGCAGTCGGAGGACCTACTCTGGAAACACCATATATTTT. This codes for CASSRRTYSGNTIYF.